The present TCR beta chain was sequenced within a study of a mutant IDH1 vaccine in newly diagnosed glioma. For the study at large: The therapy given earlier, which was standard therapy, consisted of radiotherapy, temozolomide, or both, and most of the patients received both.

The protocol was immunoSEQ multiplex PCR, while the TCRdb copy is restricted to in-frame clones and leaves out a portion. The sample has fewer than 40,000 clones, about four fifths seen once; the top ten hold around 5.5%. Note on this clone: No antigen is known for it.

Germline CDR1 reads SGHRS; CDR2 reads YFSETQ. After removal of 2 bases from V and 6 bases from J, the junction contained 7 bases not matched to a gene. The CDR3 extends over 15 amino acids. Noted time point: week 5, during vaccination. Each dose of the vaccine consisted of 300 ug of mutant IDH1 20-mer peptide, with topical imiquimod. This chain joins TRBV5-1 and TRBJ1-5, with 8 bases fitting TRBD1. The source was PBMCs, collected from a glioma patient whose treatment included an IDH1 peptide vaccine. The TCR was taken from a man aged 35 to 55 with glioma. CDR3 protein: CASSFTTGVGQPQHF. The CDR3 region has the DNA TGCGCCAGCAGCTTTACGACAGGGGTCGGTCAGCCCCAGCATTTT.